This T cell receptor (beta chain) originates from a study of human T cells and chemical hapten exposure. For the study at large: For sensitization, 2% DPC was applied to an approximately 2 cm by approximately 2 cm patch of upper inner arm skin. For the roughly 26-week duration of the study, patients were given weekly doses of diphenylcyclopropenone on the scalp.

Using its own MiXCR run on the RACE reads, TCRdb lists one record per CDR3 protein. Of 150,000 to 200,000 distinct CDR3 sequences listed, about 14% were seen once; the top ten hold 1.7%. This clonotype was detected a few times. Time point given: patch test 1, 2 weeks after DPC sensitization. Noted treatment: therapeutic diphenylcyclopropenone sensitization with weekly scalp DPC. Researchers extracted total RNA from unfractionated whole blood. The sequence came from a woman in her 30s with alopecia areata. Some clones in this sample may be carry-over from other donors' samples. The material sequenced was whole blood, taken in connection with sensitization to the hapten diphenylcyclopropenone (DPC).

CDR3 bases: TGTGCCAGCAGTCTCAGTAGTGGCACTGAAGCTTTCTTT. Translation gives CASSLSSGTEAFF. The chain has TRBV9 and TRBJ1-1; D not resolved. This CDR3 is built from 13 residues. The germline gives CDR1 SGDLS, CDR2 YYNGEE. Trimming took off 5 bases at V and 4 bases at J, with 12 bases between the two ends. Using reference TRBV9 and TRBJ1-1 for the parts outside the CDR3, the full variable domain is DSGVTQTPKHLITATGQRVTLRCSPRSGDLSVYWYQQSLDQGLQFLIQYYNGEERAKGNILERFSAQQFPDLHSELNLSSLELGDSALYFCASSLSSGTEAFFGQGTRLTVV.